The T cell receptor beta chain under discussion was sequenced for a study of Graves' ophthalmopathy and Graves' hyperthyroidism. Study observations and caveats: Blood also held most thyroid clonotypes expanded above 0.001 frequency. Discriminating ophthalmopathy from stable hyperthyroidism, a 13-signature model attained a sensitivity of about 88% and a specificity of about 81%.

This clonotype was observed at least ten times. Its antigen is not known. RNA served as the template for amplifying TCR beta CDR3 regions. The first round was an RT-PCR with HTBI primers, and the second round was a multiplex PCR. Using its own MiXCR run on the multiplex PCR reads, TCRdb lists one record per CDR3 protein. The sample lists under 350,000 distinct CDR3 sequences, 15% to 20% seen once, with 9% to 15% in the top ten. The CDR3 has 15 residues. Losses at the gene ends were 5 bases for V and 6 bases for J; bases not matched to a gene: 9. Germline assignment: CDR1 LNHDA and CDR2 SQIVND (reference sequence).

V usage is TRBV19 and J usage is TRBJ1-5; 8 positions agree with TRBD1. This sequence originates from an adult man with Graves' ophthalmopathy. The sample consisted of peripheral blood. The CDR3 DNA is TGTGCCAGTAGTGCCAGGGGGCGCCCCGGTCAGCCCCAGCATTTT. This gives the protein CASSARGRPGQPQHF.